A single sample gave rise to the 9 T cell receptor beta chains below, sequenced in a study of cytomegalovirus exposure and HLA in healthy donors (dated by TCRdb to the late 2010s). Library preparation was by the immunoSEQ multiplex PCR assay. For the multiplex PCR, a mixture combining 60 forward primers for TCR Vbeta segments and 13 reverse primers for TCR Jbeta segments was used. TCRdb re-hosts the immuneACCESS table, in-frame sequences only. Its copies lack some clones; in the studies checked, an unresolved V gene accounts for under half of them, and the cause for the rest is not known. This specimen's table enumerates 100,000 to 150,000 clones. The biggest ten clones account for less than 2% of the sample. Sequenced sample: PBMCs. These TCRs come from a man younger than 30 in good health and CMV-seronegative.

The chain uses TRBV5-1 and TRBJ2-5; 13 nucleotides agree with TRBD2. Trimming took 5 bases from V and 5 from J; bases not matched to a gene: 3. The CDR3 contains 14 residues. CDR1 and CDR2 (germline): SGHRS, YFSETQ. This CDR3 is CASRTSGGWETQYF. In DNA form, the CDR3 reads TGCGCCAGCAGGACTAGCGGGGGGTGGGAGACCCAGTACTTC. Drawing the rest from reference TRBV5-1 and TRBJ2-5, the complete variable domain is KAGVTQTPRYLIKTRGQQVTLSCSPISGHRSVSWYQQTPGQGLQFLFEYFSETQRNKGNFPGRFSGRQFSNSRSEMNVSTLELGDSALYLCASRTSGGWETQYFGPGTRLLVL.

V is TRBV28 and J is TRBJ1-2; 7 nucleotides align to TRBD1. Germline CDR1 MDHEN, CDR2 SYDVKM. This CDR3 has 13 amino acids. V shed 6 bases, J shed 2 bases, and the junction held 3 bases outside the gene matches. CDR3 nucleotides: TGTGCCAGCAGACAGGGACAGAACTATGGCTACACCTTC. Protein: CASRQGQNYGYTF.

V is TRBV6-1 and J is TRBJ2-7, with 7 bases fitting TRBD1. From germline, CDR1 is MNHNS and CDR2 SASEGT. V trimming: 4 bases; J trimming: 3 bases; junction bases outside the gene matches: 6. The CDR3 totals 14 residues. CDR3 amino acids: CASSGQGNFYEQYF. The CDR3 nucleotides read TGTGCCAGCAGTGGACAGGGAAACTTCTACGAGCAGTACTTC.

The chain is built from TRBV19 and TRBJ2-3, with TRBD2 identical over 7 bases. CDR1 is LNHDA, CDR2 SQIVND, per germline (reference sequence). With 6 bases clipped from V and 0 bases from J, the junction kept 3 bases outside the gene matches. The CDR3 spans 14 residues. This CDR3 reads CASRQLASTDTQYF. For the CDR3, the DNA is TGTGCCAGTAGGCAACTAGCGAGCACAGATACGCAGTATTTT. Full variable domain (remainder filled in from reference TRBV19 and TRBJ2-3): DGGITQSPKYLFRKEGQNVTLSCEQNLNHDAMYWYRQDPGQGLRLIYYSQIVNDFQKGDIAEGYSVSREKKESFPLTVTSAQKNPTAFYLCASRQLASTDTQYFGPGTRLTVL.

This chain's CDR3 is CASFRGNQPQHF. The CDR3 region has the DNA TGCGCCAGCTTCAGGGGCAATCAGCCCCAGCATTTT. This chain links TRBV10-1 with TRBJ1-5, with D possibly matching TRBD1 (5 bases). CDR1 is WNHNN, CDR2 SYGVQD, per germline (reference sequence). Trimming shortened V by 8 bases and J by 2 bases, and 7 bases separated the two germline ends. The CDR3 runs to 12 residues.

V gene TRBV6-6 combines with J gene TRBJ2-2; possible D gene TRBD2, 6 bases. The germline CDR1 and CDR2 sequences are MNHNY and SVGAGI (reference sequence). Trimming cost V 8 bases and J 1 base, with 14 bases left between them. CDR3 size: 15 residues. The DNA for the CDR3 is TGTGCCAGCTCTCGGGGGATCGGGAACACCGGGGAGCTGTTTTTT. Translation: CASSRGIGNTGELFF.

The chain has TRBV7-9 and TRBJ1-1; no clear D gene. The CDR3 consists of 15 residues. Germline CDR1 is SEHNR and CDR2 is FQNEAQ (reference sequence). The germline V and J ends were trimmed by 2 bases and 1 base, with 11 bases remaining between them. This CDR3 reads CASSLRVKENTEAFF. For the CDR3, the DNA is TGTGCCAGCAGCTTACGGGTTAAGGAGAACACTGAAGCTTTCTTT.

In DNA, the CDR3 is TGTGCCAGCAGTAGACCTGACAGGAACACTGAAGCTTTCTTT. Encoded protein: CASSRPDRNTEAFF. The chain is built from TRBV27 and TRBJ1-1; D perhaps matches TRBD1 (5 bases). This CDR3 is built from 14 residues. The germline V gene has CDR1 MNHEY and CDR2 SMNVEV (reference sequence). The V gene lost 5 bases and the J gene lost 1 base, with 11 bases spanning the gap.

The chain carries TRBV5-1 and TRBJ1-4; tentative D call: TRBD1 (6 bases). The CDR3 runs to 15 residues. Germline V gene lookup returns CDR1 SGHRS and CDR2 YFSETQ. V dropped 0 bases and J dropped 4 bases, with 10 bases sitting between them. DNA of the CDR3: TGCGCCAGCAGCTTGGCCTTAGGGGGTAATGAAAAACTGTTTTTT. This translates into CASSLALGGNEKLFF.